The entry that follows covers one TCR beta chain sequence. The data belong to a study of OX40 agonist ivuxolimab in advanced cancers. Study background: All patients had ivuxolimab intravenously every 2 weeks at 0.01 to 10 mg/kg.

Per the germline V gene, CDR1 is GTSNPN and CDR2 is SVGIG (reference sequence). The CDR3 covers 16 residues. After removal of 0 bases from V and 7 bases from J, the junction contained 5 bases not matched to a gene. Sequencing was performed with immunoSEQ multiplex PCR; in TCRdb, only in-frame clones are kept and a portion is missing. The profile shows more than 50,000 clones, roughly 84% of them singletons. The specimen comprised CD4+ or CD8+ T cells sorted from blood, sampled in a trial of the OX40 agonist ivuxolimab. The receptor comes from an adult with an advanced solid tumor such as melanoma, head and neck, liver or kidney cancer. The rearrangement links TRBV30 to TRBJ2-1, with 14 nucleotides matching TRBD2. As DNA, the CDR3 is TGTGCCTGGAGTGTATGGGGACTAGCGGGGGCAAATGAGCAGTTCTTC. This translates into CAWSVWGLAGANEQFF.